The next 2 T cell receptor beta chains were all read from a single sample in a study of T cells in Graves' hyperthyroidism and ophthalmopathy. RNA transcripts served as the template for amplifying TCR beta CDR3 regions. The HTBI primer set served for first-round RT-PCR of the TCR CDR3. TCRdb analysed the multiplex PCR reads with MiXCR anew, one entry per CDR3 protein. The repertoire has about 420,000 distinct CDR3 sequences, approximately 15% of them found once; the top ten carry just under 8%. Sequencing was performed on blood. These receptors originate from a young woman with Graves' hyperthyroidism.

This clonotype was seen only a few times. The chain employs TRBV9 and TRBJ2-3, with TRBD1 matching over 8 bases. CDR1 SGDLS and CDR2 YYNGEE come from the germline V gene. J gave up 2 bases and V 4 bases, and 6 bases lay outside the gene matches. CDR3 size: 15 residues. This CDR3 reads CASSPPGGLTDTQYF. The CDR3 bases are TGTGCCAGCAGCCCCCCAGGGGGCCTCACAGATACGCAGTATTTT.

This clonotype was recorded many times. The chain is built from TRBV28 and TRBJ1-5, with 10 positions matching TRBD1. The CDR3 totals 16 residues. V shed 5 bases and J 3 bases; nucleotides not matched to a gene: 7. Germline values: CDR1 MDHEN, CDR2 SYDVKM. CDR3 bases: TGTGCCAGCAGTCCCCGGACAGGGGGGGACAATCAGCCCCAGCATTTT. It yields the protein CASSPRTGGDNQPQHF. Complete variable domain (other parts from reference TRBV28 and TRBJ1-5): DVKVTQSSRYLVKRTGEKVFLECVQDMDHENMFWYRQDPGLGLRLIYFSYDVKMKEKGDIPEGYSVSREKKERFSLILESASTNQTSMYLCASSPRTGGDNQPQHFGDGTRLSIL.